Each of the 12 T cell receptor beta chains below was sequenced from the same sample in a study of beta chain features in type 1 diabetes. The study reverse transcribed the entire isolated RNA, so it sequenced expressed TCRB transcripts. Sequencing used immunoSEQ multiplex PCR; TCRdb keeps in-frame clones, though not all of them. The table lists under 250,000 clones, approximately 14% of them singletons, with approximately 0.024% in the top ten. What was sequenced was naive CD4+ T cells from blood. Receptors were obtained from a woman between 40 and 50 years old in good health.

The chain combines TRBV13 with TRBJ2-3; a possible D gene is TRBD1 (6 bases). The V end was cut by 3 bases, the J end by 5 bases, with 12 bases between. CDR1 and CDR2 from the germline V gene are PRHDT and FYEKMQ (reference sequence). The CDR3 length is 14 residues. The CDR3 reads CASSFGQQGDTQYF. CDR3 sequence (DNA): TGTGCCAGCAGCTTCGGACAGCAAGGAGATACGCAGTATTTT.

This clone was found a few times. The rearrangement links TRBV5-1 to TRBJ2-1; 8 bases align to TRBD2. The J segment lost 7 bases and the V segment lost 5 bases, leaving 8 bases of the junction unmatched. Germline V gene sequence: CDR1 SGHRS, CDR2 YFSETQ. The CDR3 loop spans 14 amino acids. This CDR3 is CASRDPGTRNEQFF. In nucleotides, the CDR3 is TGCGCCAGCAGGGACCCCGGGACTAGGAATGAGCAGTTCTTC.

There are a few counts of this clone. V usage is TRBV5-1 and J usage is TRBJ2-3; 8 bases map to TRBD2. CDR1 and CDR2 (germline): SGHRS, YFSETQ. Trimming removed 1 base from V and 5 bases from J; junction bases left unmatched: 9. CDR3 length: 16 residues. As DNA, the CDR3 is TGCGCCAGCAGCTTGTGGGGGCGGGGGGCCGAAGATACGCAGTATTTT. Translating it yields CASSLWGRGAEDTQYF.

This sequence joins TRBV29-1 and TRBJ2-5, with TRBD2 matching 10 bases. CDR1 and CDR2 from the germline V gene are SQVTM and ANQGSEA. The CDR3 length is 15 residues. V lost 2 bases, J lost 5 bases, and 8 bases stayed unmatched. Here the CDR3 reads CSVERAGGPLETQYF. The DNA of the CDR3 is TGCAGCGTTGAAAGAGCGGGGGGGCCTTTGGAGACCCAGTACTTC.

This clone was counted only a few times. V usage is TRBV6-6 and J usage is TRBJ1-5, with 8 bases matching TRBD1. The V and J ends lost 2 bases and 9 bases, in that order; junction bases with no gene match: 6. The CDR3 spans 14 residues. Germline V lookup: CDR1 MNHNY, CDR2 SVGAGI (reference sequence). The chain's CDR3 is CASSYGTGNLPQHF. CDR3 DNA sequence: TGTGCCAGCAGTTACGGGACAGGCAATTTGCCCCAGCATTTT.

The chain uses TRBV5-4 and TRBJ1-6, with 9 bases that match TRBD1. Germline CDR1 SGHNT, CDR2 YYREEE (reference sequence). Trimming removed 4 bases from V and 3 bases from J; junction bases left unmatched: 5. The CDR3 runs to 16 residues. CDR3: CASSPQGAGYNSPLHF. CDR3 DNA sequence: TGTGCCAGCAGCCCACAGGGGGCAGGCTATAATTCACCCCTCCACTTT.

The rearrangement uses TRBV4-3 and TRBJ2-2; D is perhaps TRBD2 (6 bases). The CDR3 loop spans 16 amino acids. V was cut by 0 bases and J by 1 base, with 9 bases left in between. CDR1 is LGHNA, CDR2 YSLEER, per germline. CDR3 nucleotide sequence: TGCGCCAGCAGCCAAGACGGGACTCTGAACACCGGGGAGCTGTTTTTT. Amino acids: CASSQDGTLNTGELFF.

This clone occurred a few times. The chain recombines TRBV7-2 with TRBJ2-7, with 7 bases aligning to TRBD1. The CDR3 spans 15 residues. Looked up from germline, CDR1 is SGHTA and CDR2 is FQGNSA. V shed 1 base and J 2 bases; nucleotides not matched to a gene: 5. CDR3 loop: CASSLVGGGTYEQYF. The DNA of the CDR3 is TGTGCCAGCAGCTTAGTAGGGGGCGGAACCTACGAGCAGTACTTC.

The chain is built from TRBV5-1 and TRBJ2-2; 9 bases map to TRBD2. J lost 0 bases, V lost 4 bases, and 4 bases had no gene match. In germline, CDR1 is SGHRS, CDR2 YFSETQ. This CDR3 has 16 amino acids. The CDR3 DNA sequence: TGCGCCAGCAGCGGGGGGACTAGCTCGAACACCGGGGAGCTGTTTTTT. This translates into CASSGGTSSNTGELFF.

This clone was counted a few times. This CDR3 is also generated by other DNA sequences in the sample. This rearrangement joins TRBV18 to TRBJ2-7; 10 positions match TRBD1. Germline V gene lookup returns CDR1 KGHSH and CDR2 LQKENI. There are 13 residues in the CDR3. The junction had 4 bases not matched to a gene; V was cut back by 4 bases and J by 7 bases. The CDR3 DNA follows: TGTGCCAGCTCACGGGACAGGGGCTATGAGCAGTACTTC. Its protein is CASSRDRGYEQYF. The variable domain in full, completed from reference TRBV18 and TRBJ2-7, reads NAGVMQNPRHLVRRRGQEARLRCSPMKGHSHVYWYRQLPEEGLKFMVYLQKENIIDESGMPKERFSAEFPKEGPSILRIQQVVRGDSAAYFCASSRDRGYEQYFGPGTRLTVT.

The chain carries TRBV10-3 and TRBJ1-1; no clear D gene. V shed 7 bases and J shed 0 bases, with 9 bases lying between them. Germline V CDR1 and CDR2: ENHRY, SYGVKD. This CDR3 spans 13 amino acids. Here the CDR3 reads CAIKGDLNTEAFF. The CDR3 DNA sequence: TGTGCCATCAAGGGAGATTTGAACACTGAAGCTTTCTTT.

The chain employs TRBV6-5 and TRBJ2-7, with D perhaps matching TRBD1 (6 bases). Trimming left V 0 bases short and J 3 bases short, with 15 bases between. This CDR3 contains 16 residues. Germline loops: CDR1 MNHEY, CDR2 SVGAGI. The CDR3 loop reads CASSYSRTEGVYEQYF. The CDR3 nucleotides read TGTGCCAGCAGTTACTCTCGGACAGAGGGAGTCTACGAGCAGTACTTC.